Included here is one TCR beta chain sequence, with context. As yet, its antigen is unknown. Assay used: immunoSEQ multiplex PCR; TCRdb lists only in-frame clones, some missing. The sample records 100,000 to 110,000 clones, less than 95% being singletons. This sample is part of a study of siplizumab effects on memory and regulatory T cells. Study findings and constraints: In siplizumab cultures, the suppressive function of proliferating Tregs remained unconfirmed. Of the alloreactive clones, only a minor fraction mapped to unstimulated subsets. Naive T cells looked more diverse than memory cells and looked like major alloresponse contributors. Alloreactive sequences traceable to unstimulated CD4+ memory cells were significantly reduced by siplizumab.

The germline V and J ends were trimmed by 5 bases and 5 bases, with 18 bases remaining between them. This CDR3 is 14 amino acids long. The germline V gene encodes CDR1 GTSNPN and CDR2 SVGIG (reference sequence). Sequencing was carried out using non-Treg CD4+ T cells sorted from blood. The TCR originated in a human donor in good health. The chain carries TRBV30 and TRBJ1-2; D ambiguous. Here the CDR3 DNA reads TGTGCCTGGGGACGGGTTCGGGCTGAGTATGGCTACACCTTC. Its protein product is CAWGRVRAEYGYTF.